This is a list of T cell receptor beta chains from one sample in a study of Ad26.COV2.S vaccination and SARS-CoV-2 variants. The data were produced by immunoSEQ multiplex PCR, yet TCRdb's version contains in-frame clones alone and is incomplete. The sample lists hundreds of thousands of clones, roughly 90% occurring once. Material: peripheral blood, obtained in a trial of Ad26.COV2.S vaccine versus placebo. These receptors were obtained from a person between 18 and 60 years old who received the Ad26.COV2.S COVID-19 vaccine or a placebo. CDR3s include the opening cysteine and the closing phenylalanine or tryptophan. A D gene is named only where the DNA matches it firmly. Some rows have no size entry. The others give once, few or many, or a class for an expanded clone.

abundance: -; j_gene: TRBJ1-1; v_gene: TRBV6-2/TRBV6-3; d_gene: -; CDR3nt: TGTGCCAGCAGTTACTCGTGGATGAACACTGAAGCTTTCTTT; CDR3aa: CASSYSWMNTEAFF
abundance: -; j_gene: TRBJ1-3; v_gene: TRBV6-5; d_gene: -; CDR3nt: TGTGCCAGCAGTCGAGGGGATTCTAGAAACACCATATATTTT; CDR3aa: CASSRGDSRNTIYF
abundance: -; j_gene: TRBJ2-7; v_gene: TRBV19; d_gene: -; CDR3nt: TGTGCCAGTAGTAAGACAGGACTCTCCTACGAGCAGTACTTC; CDR3aa: CASSKTGLSYEQYF
abundance: few; j_gene: TRBJ2-7; v_gene: TRBV18; d_gene: -; CDR3nt: TGTGCCAGCTCACCAGCTGGACTGACGGCTGGCGAGCAGTACTTC; CDR3aa: CASSPAGLTAGEQYF
abundance: -; j_gene: TRBJ2-2; v_gene: TRBV9; d_gene: TRBD2; CDR3nt: TGTGCCAGCAGCTTTACTAGCGGCACCGGGGAGCTGTTTTTT; CDR3aa: CASSFTSGTGELFF
abundance: -; j_gene: TRBJ1-1; v_gene: TRBV18; d_gene: -; CDR3nt: TGTGCCAGCTCACCCTCAACTCTGACAGCTCAAGCTTTCTTT; CDR3aa: CASSPSTLTAQAFF
abundance: -; j_gene: TRBJ2-2; v_gene: TRBV7-9; d_gene: -; CDR3nt: TGTGCCAGCACCCGGACCTCTCCCGGGGAGCTGTTTTTT; CDR3aa: CASTRTSPGELFF
abundance: -; j_gene: TRBJ2-7; v_gene: TRBV19; d_gene: TRBD2; CDR3nt: TGTGCCAGTAGCGTCCTTACCCTTAGCGGGGACTCTTACGAGCAGTACTTC; CDR3aa: CASSVLTLSGDSYEQYF
abundance: -; j_gene: TRBJ2-5; v_gene: TRBV7-2; d_gene: -; CDR3nt: TGTGCCAGCAGCCCCCGGGACGGAAAAGAGACCCAGTACTTC; CDR3aa: CASSPRDGKETQYF
abundance: -; j_gene: TRBJ1-2; v_gene: TRBV7-2; d_gene: -; CDR3nt: TGTGCCAGCAGCTTAGTCACAGACGCAAACTATGGCTACACCTTC; CDR3aa: CASSLVTDANYGYTF
abundance: -; j_gene: TRBJ2-7; v_gene: TRBV7-6; d_gene: TRBD2; CDR3nt: TGTGCCAGCAGCTTAGCGCTAGCGGGCGCTTCGTACGAGCAGTACTTC; CDR3aa: CASSLALAGASYEQYF